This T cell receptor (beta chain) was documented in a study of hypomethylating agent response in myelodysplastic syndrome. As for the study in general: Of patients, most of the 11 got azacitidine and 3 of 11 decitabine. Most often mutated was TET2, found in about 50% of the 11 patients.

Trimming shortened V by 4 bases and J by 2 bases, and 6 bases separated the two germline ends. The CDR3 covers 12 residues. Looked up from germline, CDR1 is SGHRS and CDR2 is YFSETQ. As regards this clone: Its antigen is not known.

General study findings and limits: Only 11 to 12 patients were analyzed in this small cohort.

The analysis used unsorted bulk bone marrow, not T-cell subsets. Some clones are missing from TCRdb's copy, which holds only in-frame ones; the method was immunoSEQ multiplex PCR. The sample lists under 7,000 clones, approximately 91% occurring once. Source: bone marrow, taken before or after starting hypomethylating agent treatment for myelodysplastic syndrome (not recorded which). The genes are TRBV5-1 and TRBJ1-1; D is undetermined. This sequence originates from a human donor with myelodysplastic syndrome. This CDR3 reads CASSRHNTEAFF. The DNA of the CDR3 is TGCGCCAGCAGCCGACACAACACTGAAGCTTTCTTT.